This is a list of T cell receptor beta chains from one sample in a study of shared clonotypes between healthy human individuals. Repertoires were generated with immunoSEQ multiplex PCR, while TCRdb's copy carries only in-frame clones and drops some. The top ten hold 1% to 1.5% of the sample, which has about 1,800,000 clones, approximately 95% seen once. Sequences were obtained from naive CD8+ T cells sorted from blood. The receptor set was obtained from a man in his late teens or twenties in good health. CDR3s include the opening cysteine and the closing phenylalanine or tryptophan. D genes are given only for firm matches.

j_call v_call d_call cdr3_aa cdr3_nt
TRBJ1-1 TRBV6-6 TRBD1 CASSEGQGNTEAFF TGTGCCAGCAGTGAGGGACAGGGAAATACTGAAGCTTTCTTT
TRBJ1-2 TRBV27 NA CASRPLRSGAGAYGYTF TGTGCCAGCAGACCCCTGCGTAGTGGGGCTGGTGCCTATGGCTACACCTTC
TRBJ1-6 TRBV10-2 TRBD1 CASGGTGEVPPLHF TGCGCCAGCGGAGGGACAGGGGAAGTGCCACCCCTCCACTTT
TRBJ2-1 TRBV5-6 NA CASSLEVTKDEQFF TGTGCCAGCAGCTTGGAGGTTACCAAGGATGAGCAGTTCTTC
TRBJ2-7 TRBV5-6 TRBD1 CASSCIRTGADCEQYF TGTGCCAGCAGCTGCATCCGAACAGGGGCGGATTGCGAGCAGTACTTC
TRBJ1-5 TRBV28 NA CASSLGGIGNQPQHF TGTGCCAGCAGTTTGGGGGGAATTGGCAATCAGCCCCAGCATTTT
TRBJ2-7 TRBV27 TRBD1 CASSFMDRVNYEQYF TGTGCCAGCAGTTTTATGGACAGGGTGAATTACGAGCAGTACTTC
TRBJ1-3 TRBV2 NA CASSEPSSGNTIYF TGTGCCAGCAGTGAGCCCAGCTCTGGAAACACCATATATTTT
TRBJ2-7 TRBV11-2 TRBD1 CASSPGQGTYEQYF TGTGCCAGCAGCCCGGGACAGGGGACCTACGAGCAGTACTTC
TRBJ2-3 TRBV7-9 TRBD2 CASSWTSGIGTDTQYF TGTGCCAGCAGTTGGACTAGCGGAATTGGCACAGATACGCAGTATTTT
TRBJ2-2 TRBV29-1 NA CSVEDTPAGELFF TGCAGCGTTGAAGATACCCCCGCCGGGGAGCTGTTTTTT
TRBJ1-2 TRBV5-1 NA CASSLAGLGYGYTF TGCGCCAGCAGCTTGGCAGGGCTGGGCTATGGCTACACCTTC
TRBJ1-2 TRBV7-9 NA CASSLGGVSYGYTF TGTGCCAGCAGCCTAGGGGGGGTGTCCTATGGCTACACCTTC
TRBJ2-3 TRBV7-9 NA CASSGLSTDTQYF TGTGCCAGCTCGGGATTGAGCACAGATACGCAGTATTTT